This T cell receptor (beta chain) was captured in a study of human T cells and chemical hapten exposure (dated by TCRdb to 2020 to 2022). Study-wide context: For sensitization, 2% DPC in acetone was applied to a 2 cm by 2 cm area of upper inner arm skin. Patients additionally received weekly therapeutic DPC doses to the scalp throughout the roughly 26-week study period. Patch tests used Finn chambers with 0.01% DPC on the upper back, scored after 6 days by International Contact Dermatitis Research Group standards. The mostly female patient cohort included alopecia areata with under or over 50% scalp involvement, alopecia totalis and alopecia universalis. Libraries were pooled for sequencing, and variation in per-sample TCR yields was attributed mainly to small differences in library volumes within the pool. In alopecia patients, the study followed how the peripheral blood TCR repertoire changed in vivo over primary and secondary sensitization to diphenylcyclopropenone (DPC), a hapten. Blood samples were taken from patients before sensitization (week 0) and then at 2, 6 and about 24 weeks after DPC sensitization. For TCR sequencing, blood came from about 29 alopecia patients at anywhere from one to four time points (pre-sensitization, 2, 6 and 24 weeks).

V and J lose 6 bases and 11 bases, and a span of 11 bases separates them. Taken from the germline V gene, the CDR1 and CDR2 loops are MDHEN and SYDVKM. The CDR3 goes from the cysteine to the phenylalanine over 10 residues. This entry keeps only the CDR3 DNA: 30 bases, framed from base 1. The full study reports these points: No change with DPC sensitization was found in the number of TCRs above 1 in 1000 frequency, and no evidence of global repertoire structure alterations was found. Significantly more large CDR3 similarity clusters were formed by expanded TCRs than by pre-sensitization or healthy control sets, consistent with antigen-driven responses. After repeated subsampling, changes were observed in the strength of the expansion versus patch-test correlation and in the threshold at which the correlation became significant. The number of PT1 expanded TCRs positively correlated with patch test score, significant at thresholds 8, 16 and 32 but not 4. All patients had alopecia, a presumed autoimmune disease, so their immune response might differ from that of healthy individuals.

The intended sense of this specimen's time point label: patch test 3, about 24 weeks after DPC sensitization. The sample's treatment or condition label, decoded: therapeutic diphenylcyclopropenone sensitization with weekly scalp DPC. At every patch-test visit, the blood draw took place before the patch test was put on. Eligible patients were aged 18 to 70, diagnosed with alopecia, deemed suitable for DPC therapy, and excluded if pregnant. Unfractionated whole blood was collected in Tempus Blood RNA tubes, and total RNA was extracted from that blood. Remarks on this clonotype: The antigen it recognizes is unknown. Per-nucleotide qualities are absent, and no much larger clonotype sits a single base away.

The library was produced with RACE. The sequencing machine was a NextSeq 500. Library preparation attached unique molecular identifiers to individual cDNA molecules for quantitative, reproducible TCR counting. Both TCR alpha and TCR beta chains were sequenced from each blood RNA sample. On the study's bioinformatics: The median number of TCRs per sample was approximately 98,000, ranging from about 23,224 to 690,600. The Decombinator software suite was used to annotate the V, J and CDR3 of the TCR reads. Every sample was subsampled to the same number of TCRs (28,000) for the PS versus PT1 abundance plots. Expanded TCRs were defined as absent before sensitization and observed at least eight times at the 2-week time point. TCRdb reprocessed the public reads (quality trimming at Q25 with fastp, clone calling with MiXCR) and kept in-frame beta chains. Each CDR3 protein appears once, grouped with its most common genes and DNA. TCRdb assigned the V and J calls; the authors' analysis was not used. For this sample there are around 200,000 distinct CDR3 sequences; approximately 26% appear just once. The top ten hold 2.5% of the sample.

This specimen was whole blood, taken in connection with sensitization to the hapten diphenylcyclopropenone (DPC). This chain is built from TRBV28 and TRBJ2-7; no D segment can be confidently identified. The source is a woman aged 40-49 years with alopecia areata. Some clones in this sample may be carry-over from other donors' samples. The bases read TGTGCCAGCAGCAACCAGGTTAAGTACTTC. Its translation is CASSNQVKYF. Here the CDR3 is joined to the reference TRBV28 and TRBJ2-7 genes, and the full variable domain is: DVKVTQSSRYLVKRTGEKVFLECVQDMDHENMFWYRQDPGLGLRLIYFSYDVKMKEKGDIPEGYSVSREKKERFSLILESASTNQTSMYLCASSNQVKYFGPGTRLTVT.